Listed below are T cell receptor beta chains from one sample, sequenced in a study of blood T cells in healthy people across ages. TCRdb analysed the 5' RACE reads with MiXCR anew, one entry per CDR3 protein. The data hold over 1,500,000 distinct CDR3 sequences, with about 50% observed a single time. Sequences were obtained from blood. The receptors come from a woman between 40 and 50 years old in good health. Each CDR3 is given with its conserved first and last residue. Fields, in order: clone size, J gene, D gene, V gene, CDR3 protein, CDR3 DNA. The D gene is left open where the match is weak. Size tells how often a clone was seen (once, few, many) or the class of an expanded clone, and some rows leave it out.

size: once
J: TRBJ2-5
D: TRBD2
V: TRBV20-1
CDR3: CSATLAGVKETQYF
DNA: TGCAGTGCGACTCTAGCGGGGGTAAAAGAGACCCAGTACTTC

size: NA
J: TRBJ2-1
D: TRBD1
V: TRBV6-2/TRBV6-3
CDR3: CASSSLGTGANEQFF
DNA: TGTGCCAGCAGCTCTCTCGGGACAGGGGCCAATGAGCAGTTCTTC

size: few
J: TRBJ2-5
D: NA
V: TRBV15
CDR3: CATSRRDKKETQYF
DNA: TGTGCCACCAGCAGACGGGACAAAAAAGAGACCCAGTACTTC

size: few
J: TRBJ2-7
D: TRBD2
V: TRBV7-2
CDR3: CASSPGVAGATYEQYF
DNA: TGTGCCAGCAGCCCTGGGGTAGCGGGGGCGACCTACGAGCAGTACTTC

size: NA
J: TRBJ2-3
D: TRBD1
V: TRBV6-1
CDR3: CATSTGGPDTQYF
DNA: TGTGCCACCTCGACAGGGGGACCAGATACGCAGTATTTT

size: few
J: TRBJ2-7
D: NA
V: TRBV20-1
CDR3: CSAPSSPGGAEQYF
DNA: TGCAGTGCTCCGAGTTCGCCGGGCGGGGCCGAGCAGTACTTC

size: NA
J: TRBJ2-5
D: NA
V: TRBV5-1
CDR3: CASSFRTGLRETQYF
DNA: TGCGCCAGCAGCTTTAGGACGGGGCTCAGGGAGACCCAGTACTTC

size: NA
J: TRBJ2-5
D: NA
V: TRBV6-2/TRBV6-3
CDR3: CASSLGLTLLQYF
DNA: TGTGCCAGCAGTTTGGGGCTAACTTTGCTCCAGTACTTC

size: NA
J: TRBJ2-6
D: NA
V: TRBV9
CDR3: CASSPYLDNSGANVLTF
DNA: TGTGCCAGCAGCCCATATCTGGACAACTCTGGGGCCAACGTCCTGACTTTC

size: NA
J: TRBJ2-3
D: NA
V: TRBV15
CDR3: CATSRDRRELTDTQYF
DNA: TGTGCCACCAGCAGAGATCGTCGGGAGTTGACAGATACGCAGTATTTT

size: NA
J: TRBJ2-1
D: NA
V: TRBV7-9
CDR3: CASSLAGAGQFF
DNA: TGTGCCAGCAGCTTAGCGGGGGCGGGGCAGTTCTTC

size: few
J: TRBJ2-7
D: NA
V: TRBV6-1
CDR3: CASSDLGSPSYEQYF
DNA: TGTGCCAGCAGTGATCTTGGGAGTCCTAGCTACGAGCAGTACTTC

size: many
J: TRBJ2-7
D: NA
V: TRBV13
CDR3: CASTNRDQGTYEQYF
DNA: TGTGCCAGCACCAACCGGGACCAGGGTACCTACGAGCAGTACTTC

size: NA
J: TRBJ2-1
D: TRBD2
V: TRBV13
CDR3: CASSFSGGVHNEQFF
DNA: TGTGCCAGCAGCTTCTCCGGGGGGGTTCACAATGAGCAGTTCTTC

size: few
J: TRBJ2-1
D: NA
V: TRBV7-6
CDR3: CASSLDSGSLWEQFF
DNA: TGTGCCAGCAGCTTAGATTCTGGGTCGCTCTGGGAGCAGTTCTTC

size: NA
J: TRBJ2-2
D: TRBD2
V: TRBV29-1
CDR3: CSVRRGTSGNTGELFF
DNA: TGCAGCGTCCGGCGCGGGACTAGCGGAAACACCGGGGAGCTGTTTTTT

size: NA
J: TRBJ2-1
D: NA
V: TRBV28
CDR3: CASSSPGHRGPLDGEQFF
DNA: TGTGCCAGCAGTTCGCCCGGACACCGAGGGCCCTTGGACGGTGAGCAGTTCTTC

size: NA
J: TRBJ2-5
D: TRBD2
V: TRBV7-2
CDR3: CASSLVWGTSGRLQETQYF
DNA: TGTGCCAGCAGCTTAGTATGGGGGACTAGCGGGAGATTGCAAGAGACCCAGTACTTC

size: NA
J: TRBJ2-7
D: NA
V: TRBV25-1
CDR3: CASSHGQDYRLFSYEQYF
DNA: TGTGCCAGCAGTCATGGACAGGACTACCGACTGTTCTCCTACGAGCAGTACTTC

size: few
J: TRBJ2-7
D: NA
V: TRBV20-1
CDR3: CSARPSGVYEQYF
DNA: TGCAGTGCTAGACCTTCCGGGGTCTACGAGCAGTACTTC

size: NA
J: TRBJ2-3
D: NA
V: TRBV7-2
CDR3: CASSLVVGGNTQYF
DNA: TGTGCCAGCAGCTTAGTGGTTGGGGGAAATACGCAGTATTTT

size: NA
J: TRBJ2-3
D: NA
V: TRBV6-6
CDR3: CASRMDGPSTDTQYF
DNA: TGTGCCAGCAGAATGGACGGCCCTAGCACAGATACGCAGTATTTT

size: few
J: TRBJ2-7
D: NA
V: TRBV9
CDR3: CASSVEGSEAGWRAQYF
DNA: TGTGCCAGCAGCGTAGAAGGTAGTGAGGCGGGGTGGCGAGCCCAGTACTTC

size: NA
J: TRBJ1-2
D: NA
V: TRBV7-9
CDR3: CASRGGQSKGYGYTF
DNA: TGTGCCAGCAGGGGGGGGCAGAGCAAAGGCTATGGCTACACCTTC

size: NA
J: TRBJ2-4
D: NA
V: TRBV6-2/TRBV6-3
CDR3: CASSYSTSPKNIQYF
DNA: TGTGCCAGCAGTTACTCGACCTCCCCCAAAAACATTCAGTACTTC

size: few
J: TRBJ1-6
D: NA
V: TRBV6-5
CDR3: CASSGRYNSPLHF
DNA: TGTGCCAGCAGTGGCCGGTATAATTCACCCCTCCACTTT

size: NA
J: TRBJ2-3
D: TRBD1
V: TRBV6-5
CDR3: CASSYSFYRGTDTQYF
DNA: TGTGCCAGCAGTTACTCGTTTTACAGGGGGACAGATACGCAGTATTTT

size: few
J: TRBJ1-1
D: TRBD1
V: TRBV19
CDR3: CASSSQGARTEAFF
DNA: TGTGCCAGTAGTAGCCAGGGGGCGAGGACTGAAGCTTTCTTT

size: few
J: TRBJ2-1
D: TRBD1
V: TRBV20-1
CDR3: CSARGDRGANEQFF
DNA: TGCAGTGCTAGAGGGGACAGGGGGGCCAATGAGCAGTTCTTC

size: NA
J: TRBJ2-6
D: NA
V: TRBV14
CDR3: CASSQDLHSGANVLTF
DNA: TGTGCCAGCAGCCAAGATCTACACTCTGGGGCCAACGTCCTGACTTTC

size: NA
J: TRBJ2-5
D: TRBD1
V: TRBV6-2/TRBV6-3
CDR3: CASSYSRGGVETQYF
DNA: TGTGCCAGCAGTTACTCGAGAGGGGGCGTGGAGACCCAGTACTTC

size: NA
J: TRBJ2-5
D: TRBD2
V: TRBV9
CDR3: CASSPWGGGFPAGNEQYF
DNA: TGTGCCAGCAGTCCCTGGGGCGGGGGGTTCCCTGCGGGGAATGAGCAGTACTTC

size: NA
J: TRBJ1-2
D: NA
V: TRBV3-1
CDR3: CASSQKAPPRTYYGYTF
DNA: TGTGCCAGCAGCCAAAAGGCCCCCCCGAGGACATACTATGGCTACACCTTC

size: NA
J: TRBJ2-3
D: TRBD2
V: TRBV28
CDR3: CARSPSGTSGGKDTQYF
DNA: TGTGCCAGAAGTCCATCCGGGACTAGCGGGGGAAAGGATACGCAGTATTTT

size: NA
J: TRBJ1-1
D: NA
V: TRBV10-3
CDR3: CAISDSMLETGAFF
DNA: TGTGCCATCAGTGACTCCATGCTTGAAACTGGAGCTTTCTTT

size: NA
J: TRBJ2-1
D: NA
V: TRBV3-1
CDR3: CASSPGGSYYNEQFF
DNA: TGTGCCAGCTCCCCGGGGGGCAGCTACTACAATGAGCAGTTCTTC

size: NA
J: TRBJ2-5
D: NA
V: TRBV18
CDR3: CASAPFQETQYF
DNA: TGTGCCAGCGCACCTTTCCAAGAGACCCAGTACTTC

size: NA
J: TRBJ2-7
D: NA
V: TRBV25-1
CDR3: CASGAGDEQYF
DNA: TGTGCCAGCGGGGCAGGGGACGAGCAGTACTTC

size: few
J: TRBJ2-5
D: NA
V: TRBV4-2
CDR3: CASSQEEGGGETQYF
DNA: TGTGCCAGCAGCCAAGAGGAGGGCGGAGGGGAGACCCAGTACTTC

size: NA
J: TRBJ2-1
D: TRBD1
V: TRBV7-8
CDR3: CASSFRPGQGPYNEQFF
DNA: TGTGCCAGCAGTTTTAGACCGGGACAGGGACCCTACAATGAGCAGTTCTTC

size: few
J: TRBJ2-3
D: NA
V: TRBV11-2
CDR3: CASSSGSATQYF
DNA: TGTGCCAGCAGCTCCGGATCTGCTACGCAGTATTTT

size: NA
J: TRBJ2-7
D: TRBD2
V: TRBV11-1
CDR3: CASSSTWRLAGDQKSSYNEQYF
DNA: TGTGCCAGCAGTTCAACATGGCGACTAGCGGGGGACCAAAAGAGCTCCTACAATGAGCAGTACTTC

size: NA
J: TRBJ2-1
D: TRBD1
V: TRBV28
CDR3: CASSRWDRGDNEQFF
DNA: TGTGCCAGCAGTAGGTGGGACAGGGGGGACAATGAGCAGTTCTTC

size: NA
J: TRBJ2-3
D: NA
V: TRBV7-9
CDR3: CASSLTSWAFDTQYF
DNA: TGTGCCAGCAGCTTAACTAGCTGGGCTTTTGATACGCAGTATTTT

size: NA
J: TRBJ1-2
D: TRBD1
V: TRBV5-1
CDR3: CASSLKVGQGATARGYTF
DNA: TGCGCCAGCAGCTTGAAAGTGGGACAGGGGGCGACTGCGAGAGGCTACACCTTC

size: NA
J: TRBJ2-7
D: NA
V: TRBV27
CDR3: CASGPYNEQYF
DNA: TGTGCCAGCGGTCCCTACAATGAGCAGTACTTC

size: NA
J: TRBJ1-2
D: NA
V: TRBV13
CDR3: CASSFRTATTYGYTF
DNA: TGTGCCAGCAGCTTTAGGACAGCTACGACCTATGGCTACACCTTC

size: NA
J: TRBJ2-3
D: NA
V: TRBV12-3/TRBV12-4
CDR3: CASSIGGADTQYF
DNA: TGTGCCAGTAGTATTGGGGGTGCAGATACGCAGTATTTT

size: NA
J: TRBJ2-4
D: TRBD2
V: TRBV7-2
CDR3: CASSLQRGTNIQYF
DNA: TGTGCCAGCAGCTTGCAGCGGGGGACCAACATTCAGTACTTC

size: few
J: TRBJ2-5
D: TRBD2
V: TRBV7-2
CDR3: CASTRPAGNQETQYF
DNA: TGTGCCAGCACCCGGCCAGCGGGGAACCAAGAGACCCAGTACTTC

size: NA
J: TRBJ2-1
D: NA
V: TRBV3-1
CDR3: CASSPTIYNEQFF
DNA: TGTGCCAGCAGCCCGACGATTTACAATGAGCAGTTCTTC

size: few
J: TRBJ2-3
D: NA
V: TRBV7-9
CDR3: CASSPPLAGDTQYF
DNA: TGTGCCAGCAGCCCCCCGCTGGCGGGAGATACGCAGTATTTT

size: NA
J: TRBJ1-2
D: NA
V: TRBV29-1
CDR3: CSVTGQGYGYTF
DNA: TGCAGCGTTACCGGACAAGGCTATGGCTACACCTTC

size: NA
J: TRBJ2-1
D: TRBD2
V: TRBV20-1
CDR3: CSVGTSGGFVDNEQFF
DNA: TGCAGTGTTGGGACTAGCGGGGGGTTCGTAGACAATGAGCAGTTCTTC

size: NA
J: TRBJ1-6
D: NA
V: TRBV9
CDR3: CASSDSGVADNSPLHF
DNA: TGTGCCAGCAGCGATAGTGGGGTAGCAGACAATTCACCCCTCCACTTT

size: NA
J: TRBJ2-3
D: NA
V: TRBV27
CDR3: CTSSLGFSRSTDTQYF
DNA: TGTACCAGCAGTTTGGGTTTCTCGCGCAGCACAGATACGCAGTATTTT

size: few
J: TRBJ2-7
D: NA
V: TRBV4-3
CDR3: CASSQGGTAIQYF
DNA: TGCGCCAGCAGCCAAGGGGGGACGGCCATCCAGTACTTC

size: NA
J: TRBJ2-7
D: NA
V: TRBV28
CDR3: CASSPSGRNNEQYF
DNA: TGTGCCAGCAGTCCCTCGGGACGGAACAATGAGCAGTACTTC

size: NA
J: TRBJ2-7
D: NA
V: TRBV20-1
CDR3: CSARGVWGRGNYEQYF
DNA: TGCAGTGCTAGAGGTGTTTGGGGAAGGGGTAACTACGAGCAGTACTTC